The text below deals with one T cell receptor beta chain. These data belong to a study of blood T cell repertoires in COVID-19. In the study overall: The United States, Italy and Spain were the sources of the acute and convalescent COVID-19 samples. Sample material is recorded as cDNA or gDNA derived from T cells, B-cell-depleted T cells, or PBMCs.

Source study methods: Reference gene primer amplification gave nucleated cell count estimates. Clones were sequenced by immunoSEQ multiplex PCR, and TCRdb holds only the in-frame ones, with some missing. V, J and clone size are taken as reported in that table, and D and trimming were inferred from the DNA itself. Among about 97,000 clones listed, around 87% were seen once. This CDR3 has 13 amino acids. Germline V gene data show CDR1 as LGHDT and CDR2 as YNNKEL (reference sequence). V gave up 2 bases and J gave up 6 bases, with 9 bases separating them. This sequence originates from a human donor in a cohort sampled during active COVID-19. This chain links TRBV3-1 (or the pseudogene TRBV3-2) with TRBJ2-3; D is possibly TRBD2 (5 bases). The source material was peripheral blood. CDR3 residues: CASSQFSGDTQYF. The CDR3 nucleotides are TGTGCCAGCAGCCAATTTTCGGGGGATACGCAGTATTTT.